This record looks at one T cell receptor (beta chain) sequence and its context. What it recognizes is unknown. In the original analysis: Out-of-frame sequences were removed, leaving around 2,000,000 distinct TCRbeta sequences. This table comes from immunoSEQ multiplex PCR, and its TCRdb copy is limited to in-frame clones, with some not included. The V and J calls and clone size come from that table; D and trimming were worked out from the DNA. This sample has almost 45,000 clones, with about four fifths found just once. This sample stems from a study of memory CD4+ T cells and cytomegalovirus serostatus. Study context: Of the healthy Belgian adults, fewer than 10 were CMV seropositive and fewer than 30 seronegative.

The sort gate was single viable CD3+CD4+CD8-CD45RO+ cells for memory CD4+ T cells. CMV serostatus came from serum IgG against pp150, pp28, p38, p52. Looked up from germline, CDR1 is MNHEY and CDR2 is SVGAGI. The CDR3 consists of 14 residues. The trim removed 8 bases at V and 5 bases at J, leaving 4 bases unmatched. Study findings and constraints: A US-trained random forest predicted CMV serostatus with median AUC around 0.9.

The specimen sequenced was memory CD4+ T cells from blood. The chain couples TRBV6-5 to TRBJ2-5, with TRBD2 matching 14 bases. The TCR sequence derives from an adult in good health and CMV-seronegative. CDR3 sequence reads: CASGTSGSRETQYF. The CDR3 DNA is TGTGCCAGCGGGACTAGCGGGAGTCGGGAGACCCAGTACTTC.